This entry features one TCR beta chain sequence. This entry belongs to a study of OX40 agonist ivuxolimab in advanced cancers. The method was immunoSEQ multiplex PCR; TCRdb's version includes in-frame clones alone and lacks a portion of them. This repertoire shows about 67,000 clones, approximately 91% found once; its top ten account for around 0.29%. The CDR3 is 15 amino acids. Trimming stripped 5 bases from V and 5 bases from J, with 18 bases between. Germline V gene sequence: CDR1 LNHDA, CDR2 SQIVND (reference sequence). The J gene is TRBJ1-1, the V gene TRBV19, with D possibly TRBD1 on 5 matching bases. This sample comprised CD4+ or CD8+ T cells sorted from blood, obtained in a trial of the OX40 agonist ivuxolimab. This TCR was sampled from an adult with an advanced solid tumor such as melanoma, head and neck, liver or kidney cancer. CDR3 sequence (DNA): TGTGCCAGTAGTCCTAGGGCGGGGGAGAGGACTGAAGCTTTCTTT. This codes for CASSPRAGERTEAFF.